Shown below are 31 T cell receptor beta chains from a single sample sequenced in a study of T cell changes during pregnancy in multiple sclerosis. The table came from immunoSEQ multiplex PCR; TCRdb's copy has only in-frame clones and leaves some out. The table has about 39,000 clones, about 94% seen once; the top ten hold under 0.4%. The source material was CD4+ T cells from peripheral blood mononuclear cells, sampled after pregnancy. Receptor source: a female donor with multiple sclerosis, enrolled in a pregnancy study.

The rearrangement links TRBV7-9 to TRBJ2-1; tentatively, D is TRBD2 (7 bases). The germline V gene has CDR1 SEHNR and CDR2 FQNEAQ (reference sequence). The CDR3 contains 18 residues. With 9 bases removed from V and 5 bases from J, the gap between germline ends came to 29 bases. In DNA form, the CDR3 reads TGTGCCAGGGAGAGGGGGGGGCATGAGGTTGCTACCGACAATGAGCAGTTCTTC. Its protein is CARERGGHEVATDNEQFF.

This chain uses TRBV7-3 with TRBJ1-1; D uncertain. The CDR3 is made up of 15 amino acids. V gave up 5 bases and J gave up 5 bases, with 18 bases separating them. The germline gives CDR1 SGHTA, CDR2 FQGTGA. The CDR3 reads CASSKSPSPETEAFF. Here the CDR3 DNA reads TGTGCCAGCAGCAAATCTCCGAGCCCTGAGACTGAAGCTTTCTTT.

CDR3 residues: CASSFQGNSYTDTQYF. The CDR3 region has the DNA TGCGCCAGCAGCTTTCAGGGGAATTCCTACACAGATACGCAGTATTTT. The chain is built from TRBV5-1 and TRBJ2-3, with D possibly matching TRBD1 (6 bases). Germline V gene lookup returns CDR1 SGHRS and CDR2 YFSETQ. CDR3 length: 16 residues. The germline V and J ends were trimmed by 2 bases and 2 bases, with 15 bases remaining between them.

This chain joins TRBV2 and TRBJ2-7, with 8 nucleotides matching TRBD1. Looked up from germline, CDR1 is SNHLY and CDR2 is FYNNEI. V dropped 8 bases and J dropped 2; count of bases not matched to a gene: 8. The CDR3 contains 14 residues. CDR3 sequence (DNA): TGTGCCAGCTCCGGACAGGGCTTGCCCTACGAGCAGTACTTC. Translation: CASSGQGLPYEQYF.

This clone was seen only once. The V call is TRBV15, the J call TRBJ1-1, with D perhaps TRBD1 (6 bases). From germline, CDR1 is LNHNV and CDR2 YYDKDF (reference sequence). The CDR3 is made up of 13 amino acids. Trimming pared 3 bases from V and 6 bases from J, leaving 11 bases between. The CDR3 DNA reads as TGTGCCACCAGCAGGGAGAACAGGGCTGAAGCTTTCTTT. Translated, it gives CATSRENRAEAFF.

The J gene is TRBJ2-7, the V gene TRBV1; the D segment call TRBD1 is taken from the table without a DNA check. TRBV1 is a documented pseudogene. CDR3 length equals 15 residues. CDR3 amino acids: CTSSQDLTGSNEQYF. CDR3 sequence (DNA): TGCACCAGCAGCCAAGATTTGACAGGCTCCAACGAGCAGTACTTC.

This rearrangement joins TRBV9 to TRBJ1-6, with TRBD1 matching over 9 bases. The junction had 1 base not matched to a gene; V was cut back by 3 bases and J by 6 bases. Germline V gene data show CDR1 as SGDLS and CDR2 as YYNGEE. This CDR3 has 14 amino acids. This chain's CDR3 is CASSADRGNSPLHF. Written as DNA, the CDR3 is TGTGCCAGCAGCGCGGACAGGGGTAATTCACCCCTCCACTTT.

This clone was counted a single time. The chain has TRBV5-6 and TRBJ1-1, with TRBD1 as a possible D gene (5 bases). Germline CDR1 and CDR2: SGHDT and YYEEEE. The CDR3 contains 15 residues. Trimming took off 2 bases at V and 1 base at J, with 12 bases between the two ends. CDR3 coding DNA: TGTGCCAGCAGCTTCCGGGACTCTTCGAACACTGAAGCTTTCTTT. This encodes CASSFRDSSNTEAFF.

The chain links TRBV5-6 to TRBJ1-5; D not certain. The ends were cut back, 0 bases at V and 5 bases at J, with 3 bases in the middle. Germline V gene data show CDR1 as SGHDT and CDR2 as YYEEEE. CDR3 length: 12 amino acids. This chain's CDR3 is CASSLGDQPQHF. The DNA for the CDR3 is TGTGCCAGCAGCTTGGGAGATCAGCCCCAGCATTTT. The whole variable domain, remainder taken from reference TRBV5-6 and TRBJ1-5, is DAGVTQSPTHLIKTRGQQVTLRCSPKSGHDTVSWYQQALGQGPQFIFQYYEEEERQRGNFPDRFSGHQFPNYSSELNVNALLLGDSALYLCASSLGDQPQHFGDGTRLSIL.

V gene TRBV14 combines with J gene TRBJ2-3; tentative D call: TRBD1 (6 bases). From germline, CDR1 is SGHDN and CDR2 FVKESK. Trimming removed 2 bases from V and 4 bases from J, with 16 bases in between. CDR3 length: 16 residues. The CDR3 sequence: CASSQRGGGGSDTQYF. CDR3 nucleotides: TGTGCCAGCAGCCAAAGAGGTGGGGGCGGGTCAGATACGCAGTATTTT.

The chain uses TRBV19 and TRBJ2-1; D is undetermined. CDR1 LNHDA and CDR2 SQIVND come from the germline V gene (reference sequence). V lost 1 base to trimming and J lost 9 bases, with 13 bases between them. The CDR3 has 14 amino acids. The CDR3: CASSIVGSTLEQFF. Here the CDR3 DNA reads TGTGCCAGTAGTATAGTGGGTAGCACTCTTGAGCAGTTCTTC.

This rearrangement joins TRBV9 to TRBJ2-3; D is possibly TRBD1 (5 bases). CDR1 is SGDLS, CDR2 YYNGEE, per germline. There are 12 residues in the CDR3. V lost 7 bases, J lost 3 bases, and 9 bases lay in between. DNA of the CDR3: TGTGCCAGCGGGGCCGGTACAGATACGCAGTATTTT. This sequence encodes CASGAGTDTQYF.

The V gene is TRBV18, the J gene TRBJ2-3, with 7 bases matching TRBD2. With V trimmed by 2 bases and J by 0 bases, 8 bases remained unmatched. Germline CDR1 and CDR2: KGHSH and LQKENI. CDR3 size: 17 residues. CDR3 in amino acids: CASSPRLADISTDTQYF. DNA for the CDR3: TGTGCCAGCTCACCAAGGCTAGCGGACATAAGCACAGATACGCAGTATTTT.

The chain carries TRBV25-1 and TRBJ1-3; a weak D match, TRBD1 (6 bases). The germline V gene encodes CDR1 MGHDK and CDR2 SYGVNS. This CDR3 spans 12 amino acids. V was cut by 6 bases and J by 7 bases, with 10 bases left in between. The CDR3 here is CASRQGPNTIYF. CDR3 coding DNA: TGTGCCAGCAGACAGGGTCCGAACACCATATATTTT.

The chain is built from TRBV9 and TRBJ2-5; D not resolved. The CDR3 covers 13 residues. With 4 bases removed from V and 2 bases from J, the gap between germline ends came to 9 bases. CDR1 is SGDLS, CDR2 YYNGEE, per germline. The DNA of the CDR3 is TGTGCCAGCAGCCCAAGCACTCAAGAGACCCAGTACTTC. This encodes CASSPSTQETQYF.

The chain combines TRBV7-6 with TRBJ1-4; D may be TRBD1 (5 bases). This CDR3 is 14 amino acids long. V lost 1 base and J 10 bases, leaving 13 bases between the germline ends. Germline V CDR1 and CDR2: SGHVS, FNYEAQ. The CDR3, as DNA: TGTGCCAGCAGCTTAGGGGGGGGAGAGCGAAAACTGTTTTTT. The encoded protein is CASSLGGGERKLFF.

The rearrangement uses TRBV10-1 and TRBJ2-1, with 7 bases identical to TRBD2. This CDR3 has 16 amino acids. Germline V gives CDR1 WNHNN, CDR2 SYGVQD (reference sequence). V trimming: 5 bases; J trimming: 5 bases; junction bases outside the gene matches: 12. DNA for the CDR3: TGCGCCAGCAGTCCGCCGGGACTACCCGGCCACAATGAGCAGTTCTTC. This sequence encodes CASSPPGLPGHNEQFF.

This clone was detected only a few times. This chain joins TRBV19 and TRBJ1-1; 7 bases match TRBD1. The V segment lost 5 bases and the J segment 3 bases; nucleotides outside the gene matches: 3. CDR3 size: 13 residues. The germline V gene has CDR1 LNHDA and CDR2 SQIVND (reference sequence). CDR3 amino acids: CASSSTGDTEAFF. In DNA, the CDR3 is TGTGCCAGTAGTTCAACAGGGGACACTGAAGCTTTCTTT.

This clone is a singleton in its sample. This chain connects TRBV18 to TRBJ2-7; TRBD1 might be the D (5 bases). The germline V and J ends were trimmed by 3 bases and 3 bases, with 30 bases remaining between them. Germline CDR1 is KGHSH and CDR2 is LQKENI. The CDR3 is made up of 20 amino acids. The CDR3 region is CASSPPGPTDKETVFYEQYF. CDR3 DNA: TGTGCCAGCTCACCCCCGGGCCCGACAGACAAGGAGACTGTCTTCTACGAGCAGTACTTC.

The rearrangement joins TRBV19 to TRBJ1-1; D unresolved. V gave up 4 bases and J gave up 8 bases, with 14 bases separating them. The CDR3 is 13 residues long. Per germline, CDR1 LNHDA and CDR2 SQIVND (reference sequence). The CDR3 protein is CASSSAIPREAFF. In DNA, the CDR3 is TGTGCCAGTAGTAGCGCAATTCCCCGGGAAGCTTTCTTT.

In nucleotides, the CDR3 is TGTGCCAGCAACACACACAGGGCCCCTTATGGCTACACCTTC. This translates into CASNTHRAPYGYTF. The rearrangement uses TRBV6-5 and TRBJ1-2; D might be TRBD1 (6 bases). With 7 bases removed from V and 5 bases from J, the gap between germline ends came to 17 bases. The germline gives CDR1 MNHEY, CDR2 SVGAGI. This CDR3 contains 14 residues.

This clone occurred a few times. This chain links TRBV4-1 with TRBJ1-2; 9 positions match TRBD1. The V segment lost 2 bases and the J segment 8 bases; nucleotides outside the gene matches: 18. The CDR3 covers 18 residues. In germline, CDR1 is MGHRA, CDR2 YSYEKL. CDR3 protein: CASSQLLRDRAPGRGYTF. CDR3 DNA: TGCGCCAGCAGCCAACTCTTACGGGACAGGGCCCCTGGAAGGGGCTACACCTTC.

V and J are TRBV27 and TRBJ2-5; possibly TRBD2 for D (5 bases). The CDR3 contains 18 residues. Trimming left V 5 bases short and J 4 bases short, with 26 bases between. Germline-derived CDR1 and CDR2 are MNHEY and SMNVEV (reference sequence). CDR3 amino acids: CASSAIFPTSGVRETQYF. DNA for the CDR3: TGTGCCAGCAGTGCCATCTTTCCGACGTCCGGGGTAAGAGAGACCCAGTACTTC.

V and J are TRBV5-1 and TRBJ2-3; 13 nucleotides align to TRBD2. The CDR3 has 17 residues. The germline V gene encodes CDR1 SGHRS and CDR2 YFSETQ. After removal of 2 bases from V and 4 bases from J, the junction contained 7 bases not matched to a gene. The CDR3 bases are TGCGCCAGCAGCTTCCAAACGACTAGCGGGGGGCCAGATACGCAGTATTTT. Translating it yields CASSFQTTSGGPDTQYF.

The chain recombines TRBV9 with TRBJ1-2, with TRBD1 identical over 7 bases. V lost 3 bases and J lost 7; bases outside the gene matches: 9. Germline-derived CDR1 and CDR2 are SGDLS and YYNGEE. The CDR3 totals 14 residues. The CDR3 nucleotides are TGTGCCAGCAGCGCAGGGACAGCTAGCTTTGGCTACACCTTC. Translating gives CASSAGTASFGYTF.

The chain has TRBV7-8 and TRBJ2-1, with 9 bases fitting TRBD2. Germline-derived CDR1 and CDR2 are SGHVS and FQNEAQ. Trimming removed 6 bases from V and 0 bases from J; junction bases left unmatched: 6. The CDR3 length is 16 residues. The CDR3 sequence is CASRPSGGSSYNEQFF. Here the CDR3 DNA reads TGTGCCAGCAGACCCAGCGGGGGGAGCTCCTACAATGAGCAGTTCTTC.

This clone was recorded once. This chain uses TRBV6-6 with TRBJ2-3; 14 bases fit TRBD2. The germline V gene encodes CDR1 MNHNY and CDR2 SVGAGI (reference sequence). J was trimmed by 3 bases and V by 6 bases; bases with no gene match: 2. The CDR3 extends over 15 amino acids. The chain's CDR3 is CASRTSGGATDTQYF. The DNA of the CDR3 is TGTGCCAGCAGGACTAGCGGGGGGGCAACAGATACGCAGTATTTT.

The J gene is TRBJ1-3, the V gene TRBV18; the D is unclear. Germline assignment: CDR1 KGHSH and CDR2 LQKENI. V lost 0 bases and J 1 base, leaving 10 bases between the germline ends. The CDR3 runs 16 residues. CDR3 in amino acids: CASSPPGAVSGNTIYF. CDR3 DNA: TGTGCCAGCTCACCACCCGGAGCGGTATCTGGAAACACCATATATTTT.

V usage is TRBV6-5 and J usage is TRBJ1-2; 9 positions match TRBD1. Trimming cost V 6 bases and J 0 bases; bases outside gene matches: 2. The CDR3 sequence is 14 residues long. Looked up from germline, CDR1 is MNHEY and CDR2 is SVGAGI. The chain's CDR3 is CASRRDRANYGYTF. CDR3 coding DNA: TGTGCCAGCAGAAGGGACAGGGCTAACTATGGCTACACCTTC.

This chain connects TRBV4-1 to TRBJ2-2; 9 positions agree with TRBD1. J was trimmed by 2 bases and V by 4 bases; bases with no gene match: 8. Germline CDR1 reads MGHRA; CDR2 reads YSYEKL. This CDR3 is 17 amino acids long. CDR3 coding DNA: TGCGCCAGCAGCCGGGTGACAGGGGGTGTAAACACCGGGGAGCTGTTTTTT. It encodes CASSRVTGGVNTGELFF.

CDR3 loop: CASGGRTGSGNTIYF. The CDR3 DNA reads TGTGCCAGCGGTGGGAGGACGGGCTCTGGAAACACCATATATTTT. V usage is TRBV6-1 and J usage is TRBJ1-3, with D unresolved. V lost 8 bases, J lost 0 bases, and 14 bases lay in between. This CDR3 contains 15 residues. CDR1 is MNHNS, CDR2 SASEGT, per germline.